Sequencing of this TCR beta chain was carried out in a study of blood T cell repertoires in COVID-19. Cohort 3 donors counted as recovered after two negative PCRs, clearance, or resolved symptoms. Trimming took 2 bases from V and 4 from J, leaving 17 bases between them. Germline CDR1 and CDR2: SGHTA and FQGNSA. The CDR3 contains 16 residues. As handled by the study authors: Researchers report that nucleated cell counts were estimated from reference gene primer amplification. The repertoire was sequenced with immunoSEQ multiplex PCR; TCRdb's copy has only in-frame clones and lacks some. D and trimming were read from the DNA, whereas the V and J calls and clone size are those reported in that table. The sample records a few hundred thousand clones, roughly 86% being singletons.

This chain links TRBV7-2 with TRBJ1-1; the D gene is possibly TRBD1 (6 bases). The clonotype was recovered from a woman aged 25-40 years who had recovered from COVID-19. Sequencing used PBMCs or T cells enriched from blood (not recorded which). The CDR3 here is CASSLLMGAPATEAFF. DNA of the CDR3: TGTGCCAGCAGCTTACTTATGGGGGCGCCGGCCACTGAAGCTTTCTTT.